Listed below are T cell receptor beta chains from one sample, sequenced in a study of early T cells in non-severe SARS-CoV-2 infection. Via MiXCR, TCRdb re-called the 5' RACE reads, giving one row per CDR3 protein. The sample yields fewer than 75,000 distinct CDR3 sequences, 18% seen once. Sequences were derived from whole blood, sampled at baseline. The source of these receptors is an adult who was a healthcare worker with PCR-confirmed SARS-CoV-2 infection or an uninfected control (not recorded which). CDR3s include the opening cysteine and the closing phenylalanine or tryptophan. A D gene is named only where the DNA matches it firmly. Only some rows state a clone size, as once, few, many or a class for expanded clones.

d_call,v_call,clone_size,j_call,cdr3_nt,cdr3_aa
-,TRBV4-2,few,TRBJ1-2,TGTGCCAGCAGCCAAGAGGACGAAGGTTGGCCTCGCGGCTACACCTTC,CASSQEDEGWPRGYTF
TRBD2,TRBV28,few,TRBJ2-1,TGTGCCAGCAGTAAAGGCGGGGGGGCATATGAGCAGTTCTTC,CASSKGGGAYEQFF
-,TRBV28,few,TRBJ1-5,TGTGCCAGCAGTTTAATGCGGGGTAGCAATCAGCCCCAGCATTTT,CASSLMRGSNQPQHF
TRBD1,TRBV5-1,many,TRBJ1-1,TGCGCCAGCAGCTGGCTAGGGACAGGGGCCACTGAAGCTTTCTTT,CASSWLGTGATEAFF
-,TRBV28,few,TRBJ1-6,TGTGCCAGCAGAGGGCTGATAGGGGCATCACCCCTCCACTTT,CASRGLIGASPLHF
-,TRBV28,many,TRBJ2-2,TGTGCCAGCAGTTTAGTGGGGCAGGGGACGAACACCGGGGAGCTGTTTTTT,CASSLVGQGTNTGELFF
TRBD2,TRBV18,few,TRBJ2-1,TGTGCCAGCTCGCCAACTAGCGGGGGGGTAGATGAGCAGTTCTTC,CASSPTSGGVDEQFF
-,TRBV9,-,TRBJ2-1,TGTGCCAGCAGCGCTATCGACTCTTACAATGAGCAGTTCTTC,CASSAIDSYNEQFF
-,TRBV28,few,TRBJ2-7,TGTGCCAGCAGGAATTCGTACGAGCAGTACTTC,CASRNSYEQYF
-,TRBV20-1,-,TRBJ2-7,TGCAGTGCCAAAGTCTACGAGCAGTACTTC,CSAKVYEQYF
-,TRBV7-9,-,TRBJ1-1,TGTGCCAGCAGCTTAGAGGTGGGAACTGAAGCTTTCTTT,CASSLEVGTEAFF
-,TRBV6-6,-,TRBJ2-1,TGTGCCAGCAGTTACGGGACCTTAAACAATGAGCAGTTCTTC,CASSYGTLNNEQFF
-,TRBV30,-,TRBJ1-5,TGTGCCTGGAGTGTAAGTCCAAATCAGCCCCAGCATTTT,CAWSVSPNQPQHF
TRBD2,TRBV7-2,few,TRBJ2-2,TGTGCCAGCAGCTTAAGCGGGACTTCAAACGGGGAGCTGTTTTTT,CASSLSGTSNGELFF
TRBD2,TRBV6-5,few,TRBJ2-3,TGTGCCAGCTCTCTGGCGGGAGCGAGAACAGATACGCAGTATTTT,CASSLAGARTDTQYF
TRBD1,TRBV6-2/TRBV6-3,many,TRBJ2-2,TGTGCCAGCAGTTCGGGGACAGGGGAATCCGGGGAGCTGTTTTTT,CASSSGTGESGELFF
-,TRBV7-2,-,TRBJ2-1,TGTGCCAGCAGCGGGGCTTTAAGCTCCTACAATGAGCAGTTCTTC,CASSGALSSYNEQFF
-,TRBV2,-,TRBJ2-1,TGTGCCAGCAGTGAAGCGTCCGGCGATGAGCAGTTCTTC,CASSEASGDEQFF